These T cell receptor beta chains were read from a single sample in a study of shared clonotypes between healthy human individuals. Sequenced by immunoSEQ multiplex PCR; TCRdb stores in-frame clones only, minus some. The sample records approximately 2,300,000 clones, less than 95% being singletons. The source material was naive CD4+ T cells from PBMCs. All receptors derive from a man aged 18 to 30 in good health. Some clones in this sample may be carry-over from other donors' samples. CDR3s include the opening cysteine and the closing phenylalanine or tryptophan. Each record gives: V gene, D gene, CDR3 protein. A D gene is named only where the DNA matches it firmly.

V: TRBV6-1; D: NA; CDR3: CAKEHRNTEAFF
V: TRBV5-1; D: TRBD2; CDR3: CASSLVSGSYNEQFF
V: TRBV27; D: NA; CDR3: CASSPYRGNEQYF
V: TRBV7-9; D: TRBD1; CDR3: CASSNTDRATEAFF
V: TRBV5-4; D: NA; CDR3: CASSLGGGYQETQYF
V: TRBV9; D: NA; CDR3: CASSAPERKTQYF
V: TRBV6-5; D: TRBD2; CDR3: CASSYFGTSGRAEQFF
V: TRBV19; D: TRBD1; CDR3: CATMGQGARRYGYTF
V: TRBV7-3; D: TRBD1; CDR3: CASSLAGTGTNQPQHF
V: TRBV7-8; D: NA; CDR3: CASSLARDGYTF
V: TRBV7-9; D: NA; CDR3: CASSPPGYGYTF
V: TRBV5-6; D: NA; CDR3: CASSFSRAPGYNEQFF
V: TRBV5-1; D: NA; CDR3: CASSLVVGTDTQYF
V: TRBV29-1; D: NA; CDR3: CSVAPQLRKETQYF
V: TRBV5-1; D: NA; CDR3: CASSPEGSLYYEQYF
V: TRBV28; D: NA; CDR3: CAGGRQDYGYTF
V: TRBV5-6; D: NA; CDR3: CASSLREGTGELFF
V: TRBV7-2; D: TRBD1; CDR3: CASSVRQGPYEQYF
V: TRBV5-6; D: NA; CDR3: CASSFGTAKNIQYF
V: TRBV19; D: NA; CDR3: CASSIVGRGYEQYF
V: TRBV5-1; D: TRBD1; CDR3: CASSGGQPNEKLFF
V: TRBV7-9; D: NA; CDR3: CASSLAGAGNQPQHF
V: TRBV7-8; D: NA; CDR3: CASFSPEVSYNEQFF
V: TRBV4-1; D: NA; CDR3: CASSRASLQETQYF
V: TRBV7-8; D: TRBD1; CDR3: CASSPTGADTQYF
V: TRBV5-1; D: TRBD1; CDR3: CASSYGTDRGGELFF
V: TRBV28; D: NA; CDR3: CASSGTGGRLAGGWNEQFF
V: TRBV19; D: TRBD2; CDR3: CASATSGSPETQYF
V: TRBV28; D: NA; CDR3: CASSSVEKLFF